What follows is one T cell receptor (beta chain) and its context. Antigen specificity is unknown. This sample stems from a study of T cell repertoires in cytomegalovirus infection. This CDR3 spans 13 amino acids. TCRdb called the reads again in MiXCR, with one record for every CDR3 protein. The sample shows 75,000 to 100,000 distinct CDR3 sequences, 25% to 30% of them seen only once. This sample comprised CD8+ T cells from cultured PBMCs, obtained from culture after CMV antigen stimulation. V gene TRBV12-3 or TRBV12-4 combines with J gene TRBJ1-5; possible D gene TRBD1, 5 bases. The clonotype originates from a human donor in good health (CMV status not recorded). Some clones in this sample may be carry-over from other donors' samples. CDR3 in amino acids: CAIGEQGNQPQHF. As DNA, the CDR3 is TGTGCGATCGGGGAGCAGGGAAATCAGCCCCAGCATTTT.